Listed here are 23 T cell receptor beta chains from one sample, sequenced in a study of vaccination effects on CD4 cells after COVID-19. Antigen-specific CD4+ T cells expanded by the ViraFEST assay with viral peptide pools were then sequenced. Culturing for about ten days preceded CD4+ T cell isolation. No antigen has been assigned to these receptors. Here immunoSEQ multiplex PCR was the method, and the copy in TCRdb shows in-frame clones only, minus some. The sample lists roughly 61,000 clones; roughly 76% were seen once. The sample in question was CD4+ T cells from PBMCs cultured with HCoV-229E spike peptides, obtained before COVID-19 vaccination. Receptors originate from a human donor who received a COVID-19 vaccine.

The chain employs TRBV5-1 and TRBJ2-4; the D gene is possibly TRBD1 (6 bases). Germline loops: CDR1 SGHRS, CDR2 YFSETQ. The V gene lost 0 bases and the J gene lost 3 bases, with 13 bases spanning the gap. This CDR3 contains 16 residues. CDR3 loop: CASSLGAQGVKNIQYF. Here the CDR3 DNA reads TGCGCCAGCAGCTTGGGGGCACAGGGAGTCAAAAACATTCAGTACTTC.

V gene TRBV14 combines with J gene TRBJ1-3; 7 nucleotides align to TRBD1. The germline gives CDR1 SGHDN, CDR2 FVKESK. There are 16 residues in the CDR3. The V and J ends lost 4 bases and 1 base, in that order; junction bases with no gene match: 7. In DNA, the CDR3 is TGTGCCAGCAGCCCCTGGACAGGCTCGTCTGGAAACACCATATATTTT. Translated, it gives CASSPWTGSSGNTIYF.

The chain is built from TRBV18 and TRBJ2-6; TRBD1 matches 7 bases. Germline CDR1 is KGHSH and CDR2 is LQKENI. Trimming cost V 6 bases and J 0 bases; bases outside gene matches: 8. The CDR3 is 17 amino acids. CDR3 DNA: TGTGCCAGCTCGCCAACAGGGGTCCACTCTGGGGCCAACGTCCTGACTTTC. Translation gives CASSPTGVHSGANVLTF. Together with reference TRBV18 and TRBJ2-6, the CDR3 gives the full variable domain: NAGVMQNPRHLVRRRGQEARLRCSPMKGHSHVYWYRQLPEEGLKFMVYLQKENIIDESGMPKERFSAEFPKEGPSILRIQQVVRGDSAAYFCASSPTGVHSGANVLTFGAGSRLTVL.

J is TRBJ2-5 and V is TRBV10-3; D unclear. Germline V gives CDR1 ENHRY, CDR2 SYGVKD. Trimming removed 0 bases from V and 4 bases from J, with 9 bases in between. This CDR3 has 14 residues. The CDR3 region is CAISESEDRETQYF. The DNA of the CDR3 is TGTGCCATCAGTGAGTCTGAGGACCGAGAGACCCAGTACTTC.

In its sample, this clone was seen once. The rearrangement uses TRBV28 and TRBJ2-7; D is perhaps TRBD2 (6 bases). The length of the CDR3 is 13 residues. CDR1 and CDR2 (germline): MDHEN, SYDVKM. Trimming left V 7 bases short and J 4 bases short, with 14 bases between. CDR3 sequence: CASMEGRTYEQYV. CDR3 coding DNA: TGTGCCAGCATGGAGGGGCGAACTTACGAGCAGTACGTC.

This clone was detected only a few times. The V gene is TRBV2, the J gene TRBJ2-3, with 13 positions matching TRBD2. After removal of 7 bases from V and 0 bases from J, the junction contained 10 bases not matched to a gene. The CDR3 extends over 18 amino acids. Germline loops: CDR1 SNHLY, CDR2 FYNNEI. CDR3 bases: TGTGCCAGCAACTCACCTCCGGGACTAGCGGGGAGCACAGATACGCAGTATTTT. Residues: CASNSPPGLAGSTDTQYF.

The chain is built from TRBV30 and TRBJ1-3; D unresolved. The CDR3 totals 14 residues. V gave up 2 bases and J gave up 0 bases, with 8 bases separating them. In germline, CDR1 is GTSNPN, CDR2 SVGIG (reference sequence). The CDR3 nucleotides read TGTGCCTGGAGTTCCGGGAACTCTGGAAACACCATATATTTT. Translation: CAWSSGNSGNTIYF.

V and J are TRBV5-4 and TRBJ1-3, with a possible D match to TRBD1 (6 bases). The ends were cut back, 4 bases at V and 5 bases at J, with 13 bases in the middle. The germline CDR1 and CDR2 sequences are SGHNT and YYREEE (reference sequence). This CDR3 is built from 14 residues. Here the CDR3 DNA reads TGTGCCAGCAGCCCGGGACGGGACAGAAACACCATATATTTT. It yields the protein CASSPGRDRNTIYF.

The table lists this clone with a count of one. This chain joins TRBV19 and TRBJ1-2, with 10 bases aligning to TRBD1. Germline assignment: CDR1 LNHDA and CDR2 SQIVND (reference sequence). The ends lost 1 base at V and 4 bases at J; junction bases unmatched: 3. The CDR3 contains 15 residues. The CDR3 sequence is CASSIVGQGTYGYTF. As DNA, the CDR3 is TGTGCCAGTAGTATAGTGGGACAGGGGACCTATGGCTACACCTTC. The full variable domain, completed using reference TRBV19 and TRBJ1-2, is DGGITQSPKYLFRKEGQNVTLSCEQNLNHDAMYWYRQDPGQGLRLIYYSQIVNDFQKGDIAEGYSVSREKKESFPLTVTSAQKNPTAFYLCASSIVGQGTYGYTFGSGTRLTVV.

This rearrangement joins TRBV14 to TRBJ2-7; D is perhaps TRBD1 or TRBD2 (5 bases each). The germline V and J ends were trimmed by 0 bases and 1 base, with 16 bases remaining between them. The CDR3 has 17 amino acids. Germline CDR1 SGHDN, CDR2 FVKESK. The CDR3 protein is CASSQDRSGLRSYEQYV. The CDR3 DNA sequence: TGTGCCAGCAGCCAAGATCGGTCGGGGCTGAGGTCCTACGAGCAGTACGTC.

The rearrangement links TRBV6-5 to TRBJ1-4; the D is unclear. Trimming pared 2 bases from V and 5 bases from J, leaving 6 bases between. Germline-derived CDR1 and CDR2 are MNHEY and SVGAGI. The CDR3 runs 13 residues. The CDR3 spells CASSYGRNEKLFF. DNA for the CDR3: TGTGCCAGCAGTTACGGGCGGAATGAAAAACTGTTTTTT.

This clone was picked up one time. The chain employs TRBV18 and TRBJ1-3, with D maybe TRBD1 (5 bases). Germline V gene data show CDR1 as KGHSH and CDR2 as LQKENI. This CDR3 region has 15 residues. With 6 bases removed from V and 0 bases from J, the gap between germline ends came to 12 bases. CDR3 nucleotide sequence: TGTGCCAGCTCTCTCACAGGTTTCTCTGGAAACACCATATATTTT. This sequence encodes CASSLTGFSGNTIYF.

This clone has only one observation. The chain links TRBV18 to TRBJ2-5; D is unclear. The CDR3 length is 14 residues. Trimming cost V 1 base and J 0 bases, with 6 bases left between them. Germline lookup yields CDR1 KGHSH and CDR2 LQKENI. CDR3 sequence: CASSPQKNQETQYF. CDR3 sequence (DNA): TGTGCCAGCTCACCACAGAAGAACCAAGAGACCCAGTACTTC. The whole variable domain, remainder taken from reference TRBV18 and TRBJ2-5, is NAGVMQNPRHLVRRRGQEARLRCSPMKGHSHVYWYRQLPEEGLKFMVYLQKENIIDESGMPKERFSAEFPKEGPSILRIQQVVRGDSAAYFCASSPQKNQETQYFGPGTRLLVL.

This chain uses TRBV12-2 with TRBJ1-2. TRBV12-2 is designated a pseudogene. This CDR3 has 13 residues. The CDR3 region is CASRPGRSYGYTF. DNA for the CDR3: TGTGCAAGTCGCCCGGGGAGGAGCTATGGCTACACCTTC.

This clone was seen just once. This sequence joins TRBV5-1 and TRBJ2-1; TRBD2 is a possible D gene (6 bases). The V end lost 7 bases, the J end lost 6 bases, and 14 bases lay between the germline ends. Germline V lookup: CDR1 SGHRS, CDR2 YFSETQ. The CDR3 loop spans 13 amino acids. The CDR3 is CASGRTPSNEQFF. CDR3 sequence (DNA): TGCGCCAGCGGGAGGACCCCTTCCAATGAGCAGTTCTTC.

This chain joins TRBV12-5 and TRBJ1-1, with 12 bases aligning to TRBD1. The V segment lost 2 bases and the J segment 8 bases; nucleotides outside the gene matches: 3. Germline lookup yields CDR1 LGHNT and CDR2 FRNRAP. The CDR3 has 14 residues. CDR3 coding DNA: TGTGCTAGTGGTTTGAGCGGGACAGGGGGCGAAGCTTTCTTT. Residues: CASGLSGTGGEAFF. The variable domain in full, completed from reference TRBV12-5 and TRBJ1-1, reads DARVTQTPRHKVTEMGQEVTMRCQPILGHNTVFWYRQTMMQGLELLAYFRNRAPLDDSGMPKDRFSAEMPDATLATLKIQPSEPRDSAVYFCASGLSGTGGEAFFGQGTRLTVV.

This clone was detected only once. The V call is TRBV19, the J call TRBJ1-6; D is uncertain. Germline assignment: CDR1 LNHDA and CDR2 SQIVND (reference sequence). The CDR3 loop spans 10 amino acids. Trimming cost V 10 bases and J 7 bases, with 5 bases left between them. CDR3 amino acids: CAKVNSPLHF. CDR3 nucleotide sequence: TGTGCCAAGGTAAATTCACCCCTCCACTTT.

In its sample, this clone was seen once. V usage is TRBV19 and J usage is TRBJ2-2; 8 nucleotides align to TRBD2. The CDR3 is 14 residues long. V lost 4 bases, J lost 7 bases, and 5 bases stayed unmatched. Germline V gene lookup returns CDR1 LNHDA and CDR2 SQIVND (reference sequence). This chain's CDR3 is CASSSGGTDGELFF. CDR3 in DNA: TGTGCCAGTAGTAGCGGGGGGACTGACGGGGAGCTGTTTTTT. Full variable domain (remainder filled in from reference TRBV19 and TRBJ2-2): DGGITQSPKYLFRKEGQNVTLSCEQNLNHDAMYWYRQDPGQGLRLIYYSQIVNDFQKGDIAEGYSVSREKKESFPLTVTSAQKNPTAFYLCASSSGGTDGELFFGEGSRLTVL.

The rearrangement uses TRBV7-2 and TRBJ2-1; D gene unclear. Germline loops: CDR1 SGHTA, CDR2 FQGNSA. The CDR3 sequence is 13 residues long. The V end was cut by 2 bases, the J end by 6 bases, with 8 bases between. CDR3 protein: CASSLSYTNEQFF. The CDR3 DNA sequence: TGTGCCAGCAGCTTATCGTATACCAATGAGCAGTTCTTC.

This chain joins TRBV6-5 and TRBJ1-5; D not certain. The CDR3 has 14 amino acids. Germline CDR1 is MNHEY and CDR2 is SVGAGI. V dropped 6 bases and J dropped 4 bases, with 13 bases sitting between them. The CDR3 DNA reads TGTGCCAGCAGCCGACGGATTTCTAATCAGCCCCAGCATTTT. It codes for CASSRRISNQPQHF.

This clone was seen a few times. CDR3 coding DNA: TGTGCCACCAGTGACGAGACAGACCCCTATGGCTACACCTTC. It specifies CATSDETDPYGYTF. The chain employs TRBV24-1 and TRBJ1-2, with a weak D call TRBD1 (5 bases). The CDR3 has 14 amino acids. Trimming removed 4 bases at V and 4 bases at J, with 12 bases between. The germline gives CDR1 KGHDR, CDR2 SFDVKD.

CDR3 protein: CASRTPTGYTEAFF. In nucleotides, the CDR3 is TGTGCCAGCAGAACCCCTACAGGGTACACTGAAGCTTTCTTT. The chain recombines TRBV6-5 with TRBJ1-1; tentative D call: TRBD1 (6 bases). CDR1 and CDR2 from the germline V gene are MNHEY and SVGAGI. V dropped 6 bases and J dropped 3 bases, with 14 bases sitting between them. The CDR3 is made up of 14 amino acids.

The chain uses TRBV30 and TRBJ2-2; D gene ambiguous. Germline CDR1 GTSNPN, CDR2 SVGIG (reference sequence). The V and J ends lost 1 base and 5 bases respectively, with 5 bases between them. CDR3 size: 12 residues. The CDR3 sequence is CAWSEDTGELFF. In DNA form, the CDR3 reads TGTGCCTGGAGTGAGGATACCGGGGAGCTGTTTTTT.